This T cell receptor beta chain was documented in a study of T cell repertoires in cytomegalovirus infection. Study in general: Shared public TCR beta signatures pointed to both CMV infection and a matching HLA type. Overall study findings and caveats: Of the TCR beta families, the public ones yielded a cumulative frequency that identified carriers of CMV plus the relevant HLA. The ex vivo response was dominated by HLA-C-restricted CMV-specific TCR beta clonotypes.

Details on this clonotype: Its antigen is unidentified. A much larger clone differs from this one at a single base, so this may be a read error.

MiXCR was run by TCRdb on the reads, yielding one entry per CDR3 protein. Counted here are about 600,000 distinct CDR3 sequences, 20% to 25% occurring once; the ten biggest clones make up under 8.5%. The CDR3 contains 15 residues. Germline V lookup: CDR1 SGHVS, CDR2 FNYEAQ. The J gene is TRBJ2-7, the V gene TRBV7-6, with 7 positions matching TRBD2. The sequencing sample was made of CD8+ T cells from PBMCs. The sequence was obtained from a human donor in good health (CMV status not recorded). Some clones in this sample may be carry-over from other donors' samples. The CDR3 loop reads CASSLEAGGTYEQDF. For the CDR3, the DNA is TGTGCCAGCAGCTTAGAAGCCGGGGGGACCTACGAGCAGGACTTC. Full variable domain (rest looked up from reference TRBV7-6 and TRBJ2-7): GAGVSQSPRYKVTKRGQDVALRCDPISGHVSLYWYRQALGQGPEFLTYFNYEAQQDKSGLPNDRFSAERPEGSISTLTIQRTEQRDSAMYRCASSLEAGGTYEQDFGPGTRLTVT.